The sequence of this T cell receptor (beta chain) was determined in a study of identical twins (dated by TCRdb to 2016 to 2018). Turning to the overall study: To test whether fetal clonotypes persist, this study deep-sequenced TCR alpha and beta repertoires from monozygotic twins, from unrelated adults of various ages, and from cord blood. To rule out contamination, the twin experiments were replicated at different times with different library preparation protocols.

Broader findings and caveats from the paper: Because the same donors could not be followed over many years, conclusions were based on cross-sectional statistical analysis. Recombination models systematically underestimated out-of-frame TCR alpha sharing in monozygotic twins but agreed with sharing between unrelated individuals. Fewer insertions were carried by abundant cord blood beta clonotypes, a similar but weaker trend appeared in young adult naive repertoires, and no such trend appeared in memory repertoires. Zero-insertion analyses could be partly confounded by invariant T cells such as MAIT and iNKT, though diverse VJ usage argued against such confounding for most clonotypes. Compared with coincidental sharing between unrelated individuals, out-of-frame TCR alpha sequences shared between twins had an excess of sequences with low generation probability. A weaker excess of twin sharing was found in beta out-of-frame sequences because the signal-to-noise ratio was lowered by fewer shared sequences.

Every donor in the study was a healthy Caucasian. About this clonotype itself: The target of this receptor is not known. No much larger clone exists at a distance of one base, and base qualities are not known.

Preparation of the library involved 5' RACE. Sequencer: Illumina HiSeq 2000. A universal primer binding site was introduced by template switching, and a unique molecular identifier was present in the final cDNA, enabling accurate counting of TCR cDNA molecules. First-strand cDNA for TCR alpha and beta chains was synthesized from specific primers in the conserved constant-segment region. Each cDNA library was double barcoded, with a SMART-Mk sample barcode plus Illumina barcodes, to control for contamination. TruSeq adapter sequences along with Illumina sample barcodes were introduced in two successive PCR steps. TCR alpha and beta cDNA libraries were sequenced on the Illumina HiSeq platform with custom primers. Per the source publication's procedure: Unique molecular identifiers were extracted from raw reads with MiGEC, and CDR3 positions were determined with MiXCR. Recombination models were inferred per individual with the repgenHMM and IGoR tools using an EM algorithm. The tcR package in R was used for shared clonotype analysis, with sharing normalized by the product of cloneset sizes. Out-of-frame nonproductive sequences were analyzed to study raw recombination free of thymic and clonal selection effects. The public reads were quality trimmed at Q25 with fastp and then assembled into clones with MiXCR by TCRdb, keeping productive beta chains. Merged by CDR3 protein, the rows form single entries marked with the most common genes and DNA. TCRdb assigned the V and J calls; the authors' analysis was not used. Within this sample are some 1,700,000 distinct CDR3 sequences, with 32% of them counted one time only. Together, the top ten hold about 0.25% of the sample.

The source of this sequence is a newborn girl in good health. The specimen sequenced was cord blood.

The DNA sequence is given as TGTGCCAGCTCAAAGACAGATACCGGGGAGCTGTTTTTT. Its protein product is CASSKTDTGELFF. The chain couples TRBV18 to TRBJ2-2, with TRBD1 tentatively as D gene (5 bases match). From cysteine to phenylalanine, the CDR3 is 13 amino acids long. The CDR3 DNA has 39 bases and is translated from base 1. CDR1 and CDR2, per the germline V gene, are KGHSH and LQKENI. V is reduced by 5 bases and J by 5 bases, leaving a spacing of 9 bases between them.